This TCR beta chain was captured in a study of T cell responses to AZD1222 COVID-19 vaccine. The CDR3 spans 16 residues. The V gene end was trimmed by 5 bases and the J gene end by 8 bases; junction bases not matched to a gene: 12. The germline gives CDR1 LGHNT, CDR2 FRNRAP. General observations from the study: Only a handful of AZD1222 recipients, more than five in all, had baseline seropositivity.

Clones were sequenced by immunoSEQ multiplex PCR, and TCRdb holds only the in-frame ones, with some missing. There are roughly 140,000 clones in the sample; roughly 88% occur only once, and roughly 3.8% lies in the top ten. This clone occurred once. Its matching antigen is unknown. This clonotype was sampled from an adult in good health. Specimen: peripheral blood, collected on day 0 of AZD1222 vaccination. The rearrangement joins TRBV12-5 to TRBJ2-3; 11 bases are shared with TRBD2. The CDR3 DNA follows: TGTGCTAGTGGTATTGGGACTAGCGGCAGGTTGGGTACGCAGTATTTT. This sequence encodes CASGIGTSGRLGTQYF.